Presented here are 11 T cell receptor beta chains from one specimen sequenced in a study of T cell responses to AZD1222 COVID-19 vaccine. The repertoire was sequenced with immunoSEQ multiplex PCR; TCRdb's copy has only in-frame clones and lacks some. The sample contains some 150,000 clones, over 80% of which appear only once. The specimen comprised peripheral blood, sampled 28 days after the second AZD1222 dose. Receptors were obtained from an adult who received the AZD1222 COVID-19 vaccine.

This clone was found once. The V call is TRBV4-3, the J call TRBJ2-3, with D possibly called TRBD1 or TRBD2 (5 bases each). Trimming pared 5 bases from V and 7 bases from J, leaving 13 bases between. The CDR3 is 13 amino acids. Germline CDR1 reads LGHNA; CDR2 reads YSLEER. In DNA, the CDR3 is TGCGCCAGCAGCGGGGCTCGGGGATATACGCAGTATTTT. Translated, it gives CASSGARGYTQYF.

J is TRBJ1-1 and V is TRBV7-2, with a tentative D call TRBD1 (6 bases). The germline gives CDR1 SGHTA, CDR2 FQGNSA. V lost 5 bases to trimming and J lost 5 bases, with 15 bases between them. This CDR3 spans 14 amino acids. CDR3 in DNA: TGTGCCAGCAGCGGGCCGGGGGGCCGGACTGAAGCTTTCTTT. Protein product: CASSGPGGRTEAFF.

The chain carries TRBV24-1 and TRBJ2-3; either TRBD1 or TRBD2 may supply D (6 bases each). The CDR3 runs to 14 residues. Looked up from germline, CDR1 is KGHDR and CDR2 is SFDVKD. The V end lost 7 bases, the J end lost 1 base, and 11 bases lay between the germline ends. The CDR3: CATSLEGGTDTQYF. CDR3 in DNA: TGTGCCACCAGCTTGGAGGGGGGCACAGATACGCAGTATTTT.

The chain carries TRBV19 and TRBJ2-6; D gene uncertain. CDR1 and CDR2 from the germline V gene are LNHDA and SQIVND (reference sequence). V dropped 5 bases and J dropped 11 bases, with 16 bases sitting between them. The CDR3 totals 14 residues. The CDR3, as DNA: TGTGCCAGTAGTCCCGGACCCGCAAGTTACGTCCTGACTTTC. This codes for CASSPGPASYVLTF. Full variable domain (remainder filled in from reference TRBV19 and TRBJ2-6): DGGITQSPKYLFRKEGQNVTLSCEQNLNHDAMYWYRQDPGQGLRLIYYSQIVNDFQKGDIAEGYSVSREKKESFPLTVTSAQKNPTAFYLCASSPGPASYVLTFGAGSRLTVL.

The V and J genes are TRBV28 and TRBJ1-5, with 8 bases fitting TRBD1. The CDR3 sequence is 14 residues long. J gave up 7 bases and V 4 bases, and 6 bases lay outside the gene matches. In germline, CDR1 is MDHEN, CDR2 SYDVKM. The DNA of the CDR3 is TGTGCCAGCAGTTCTCCGGGACAGGTACAGCCCCAGCATTTT. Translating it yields CASSSPGQVQPQHF.

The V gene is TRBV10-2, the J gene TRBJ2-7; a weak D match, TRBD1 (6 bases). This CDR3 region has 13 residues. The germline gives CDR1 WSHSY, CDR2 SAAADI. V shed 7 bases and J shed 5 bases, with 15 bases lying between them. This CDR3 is CASKEPGADEQYF. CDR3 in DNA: TGCGCCAGCAAGGAGCCAGGGGCCGACGAGCAGTACTTC.

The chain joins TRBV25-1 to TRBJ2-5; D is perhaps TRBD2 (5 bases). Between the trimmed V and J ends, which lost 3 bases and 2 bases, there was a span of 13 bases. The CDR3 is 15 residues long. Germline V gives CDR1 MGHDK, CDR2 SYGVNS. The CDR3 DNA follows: TGTGCCAGCAGTGATTCGGGATCTGGGCAAGAGACCCAGTACTTC. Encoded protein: CASSDSGSGQETQYF.

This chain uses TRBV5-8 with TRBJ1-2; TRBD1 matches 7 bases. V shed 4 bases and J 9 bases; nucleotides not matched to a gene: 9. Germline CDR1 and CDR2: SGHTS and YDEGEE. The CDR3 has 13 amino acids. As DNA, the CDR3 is TGTGCCAGCAGCCCCGGAGGGGGCAGAAGCTACACCTTC. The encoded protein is CASSPGGGRSYTF.

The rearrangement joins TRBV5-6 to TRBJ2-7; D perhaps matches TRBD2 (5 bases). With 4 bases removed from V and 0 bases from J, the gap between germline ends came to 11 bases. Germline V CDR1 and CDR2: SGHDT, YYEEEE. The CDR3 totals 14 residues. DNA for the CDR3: TGTGCCAGCAGCATGACTGGGAGCTCCTACGAGCAGTACTTC. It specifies CASSMTGSSYEQYF.

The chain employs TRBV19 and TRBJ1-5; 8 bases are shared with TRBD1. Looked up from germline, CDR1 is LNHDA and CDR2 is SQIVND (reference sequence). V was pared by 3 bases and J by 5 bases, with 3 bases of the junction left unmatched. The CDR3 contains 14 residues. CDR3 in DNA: TGTGCCAGTAGTATTGACAGGGGAGATCAGCCCCAGCATTTT. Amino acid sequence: CASSIDRGDQPQHF.

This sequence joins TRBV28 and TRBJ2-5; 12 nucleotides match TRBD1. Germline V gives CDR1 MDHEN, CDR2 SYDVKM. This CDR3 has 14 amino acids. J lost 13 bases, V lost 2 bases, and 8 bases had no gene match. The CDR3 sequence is CASSLPGTGGSTYF. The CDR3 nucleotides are TGTGCCAGCAGTTTACCCGGGACAGGGGGCTCTACGTACTTC.